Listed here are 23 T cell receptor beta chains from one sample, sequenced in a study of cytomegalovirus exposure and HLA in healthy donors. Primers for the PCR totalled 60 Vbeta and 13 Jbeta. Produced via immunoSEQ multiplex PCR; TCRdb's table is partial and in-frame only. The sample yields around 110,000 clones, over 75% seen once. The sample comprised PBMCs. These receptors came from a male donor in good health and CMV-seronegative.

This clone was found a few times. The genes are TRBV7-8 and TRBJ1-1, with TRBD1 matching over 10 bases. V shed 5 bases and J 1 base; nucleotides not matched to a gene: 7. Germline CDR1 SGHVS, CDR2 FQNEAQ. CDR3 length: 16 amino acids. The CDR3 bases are TGTGCCAGCAGCCTGACGGACAGGGGGGCGAACACTGAAGCTTTCTTT. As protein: CASSLTDRGANTEAFF.

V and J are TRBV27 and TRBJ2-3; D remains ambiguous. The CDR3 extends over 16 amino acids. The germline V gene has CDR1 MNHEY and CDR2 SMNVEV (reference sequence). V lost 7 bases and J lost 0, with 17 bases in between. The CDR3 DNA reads TGTGCCAGCATGGCCAAATACCAGGCGAGCACAGATACGCAGTATTTT. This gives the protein CASMAKYQASTDTQYF.

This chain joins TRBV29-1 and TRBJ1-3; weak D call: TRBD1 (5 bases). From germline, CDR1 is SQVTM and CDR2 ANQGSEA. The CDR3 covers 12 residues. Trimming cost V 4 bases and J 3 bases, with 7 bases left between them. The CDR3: CSVAGYGNTIYF. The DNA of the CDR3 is TGCAGCGTTGCAGGGTATGGAAACACCATATATTTT.

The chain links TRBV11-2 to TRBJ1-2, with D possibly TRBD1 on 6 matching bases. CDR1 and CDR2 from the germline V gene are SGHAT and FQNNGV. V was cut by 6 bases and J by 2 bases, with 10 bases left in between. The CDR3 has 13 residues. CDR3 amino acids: CASRSGQNYGYTF. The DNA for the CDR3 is TGTGCCAGCAGATCGGGACAAAACTATGGCTACACCTTC.

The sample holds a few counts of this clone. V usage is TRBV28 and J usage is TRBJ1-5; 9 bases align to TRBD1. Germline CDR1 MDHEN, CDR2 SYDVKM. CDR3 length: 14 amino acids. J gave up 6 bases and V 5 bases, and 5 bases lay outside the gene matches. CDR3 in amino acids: CASSQNRGRQPQHF. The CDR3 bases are TGTGCCAGCAGTCAGAACAGGGGGCGTCAGCCCCAGCATTTT.

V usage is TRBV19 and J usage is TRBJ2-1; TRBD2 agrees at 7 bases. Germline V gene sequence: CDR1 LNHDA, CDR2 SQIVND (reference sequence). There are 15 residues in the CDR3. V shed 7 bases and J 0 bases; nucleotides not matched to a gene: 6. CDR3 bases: TGTGCCAGTAAGGCGCGCGGGAGCTCCTACAATGAGCAGTTCTTC. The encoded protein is CASKARGSSYNEQFF.

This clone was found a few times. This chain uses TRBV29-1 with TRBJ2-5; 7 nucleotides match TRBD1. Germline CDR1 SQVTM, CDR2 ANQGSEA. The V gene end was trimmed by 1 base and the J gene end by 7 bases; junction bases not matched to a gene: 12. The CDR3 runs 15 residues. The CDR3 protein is CSVEGRGTAQVTQYF. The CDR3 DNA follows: TGCAGCGTTGAAGGAAGGGGGACAGCCCAGGTGACCCAGTACTTC.

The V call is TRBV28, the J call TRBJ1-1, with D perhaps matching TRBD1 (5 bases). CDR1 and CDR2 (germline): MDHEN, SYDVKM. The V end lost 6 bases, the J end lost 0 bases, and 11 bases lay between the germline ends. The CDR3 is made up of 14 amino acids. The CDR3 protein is CASRPPRVNTEAFF. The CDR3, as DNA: TGTGCCAGCAGACCACCCAGGGTGAACACTGAAGCTTTCTTT.

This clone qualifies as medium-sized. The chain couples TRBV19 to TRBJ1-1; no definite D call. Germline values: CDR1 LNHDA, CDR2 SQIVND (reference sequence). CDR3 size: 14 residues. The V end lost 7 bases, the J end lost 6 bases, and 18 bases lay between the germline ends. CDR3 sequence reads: CASTPGGIGAEAFF. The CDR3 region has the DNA TGTGCCAGTACCCCTGGCGGGATCGGTGCTGAAGCTTTCTTT. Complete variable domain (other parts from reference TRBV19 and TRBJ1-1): DGGITQSPKYLFRKEGQNVTLSCEQNLNHDAMYWYRQDPGQGLRLIYYSQIVNDFQKGDIAEGYSVSREKKESFPLTVTSAQKNPTAFYLCASTPGGIGAEAFFGQGTRLTVV.

The CDR3 protein is CASSLRLAGAQETQYF. The CDR3 DNA is TGTGCCAGCAGCTTAAGGTTAGCGGGAGCACAAGAGACCCAGTACTTC. The chain links TRBV7-2 to TRBJ2-5, with 9 bases that match TRBD2. CDR1 and CDR2 (germline): SGHTA, FQGNSA. The CDR3 consists of 16 residues. With 2 bases clipped from V and 2 bases from J, the junction kept 6 bases outside the gene matches.

For the CDR3, the DNA is TGTGCCAGCTCACCAAGGGACAGGGGGATCTGGGGCTACACCTTC. The encoded protein is CASSPRDRGIWGYTF. This sequence joins TRBV18 and TRBJ1-2, with TRBD1 identical over 11 bases. J was trimmed by 8 bases and V by 2 bases; bases with no gene match: 7. The CDR3 is made up of 15 amino acids. The germline V gene has CDR1 KGHSH and CDR2 LQKENI.

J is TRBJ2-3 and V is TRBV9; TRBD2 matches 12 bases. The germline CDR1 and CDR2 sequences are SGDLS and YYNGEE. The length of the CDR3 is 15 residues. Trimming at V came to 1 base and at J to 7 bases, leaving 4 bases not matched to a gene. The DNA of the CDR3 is TGTGCCAGCAGCGTACTAGCGGGAGGGGAAAATACGCAGTATTTT. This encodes CASSVLAGGENTQYF.

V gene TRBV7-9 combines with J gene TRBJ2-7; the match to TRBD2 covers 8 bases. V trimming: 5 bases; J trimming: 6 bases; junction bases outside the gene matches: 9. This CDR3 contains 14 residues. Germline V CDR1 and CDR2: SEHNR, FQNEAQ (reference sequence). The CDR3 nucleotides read TGTGCCAGCAGCCCGGGACTAGTTATCGGCGAGCAGTACTTC. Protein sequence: CASSPGLVIGEQYF.

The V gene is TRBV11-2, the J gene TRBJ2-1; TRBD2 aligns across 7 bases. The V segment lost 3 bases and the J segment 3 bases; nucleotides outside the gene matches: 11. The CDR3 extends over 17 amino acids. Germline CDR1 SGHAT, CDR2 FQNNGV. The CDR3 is CASSFKARGLFYNEQFF. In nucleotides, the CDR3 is TGTGCCAGCAGCTTCAAGGCGCGGGGGTTATTCTACAATGAGCAGTTCTTC.

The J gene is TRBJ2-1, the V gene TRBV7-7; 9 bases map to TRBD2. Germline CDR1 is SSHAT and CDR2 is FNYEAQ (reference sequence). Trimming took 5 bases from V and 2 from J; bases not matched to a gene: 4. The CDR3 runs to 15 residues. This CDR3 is CASSPRTSAYNEQFF. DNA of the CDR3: TGTGCCAGCAGCCCCCGGACTAGCGCCTACAATGAGCAGTTCTTC.

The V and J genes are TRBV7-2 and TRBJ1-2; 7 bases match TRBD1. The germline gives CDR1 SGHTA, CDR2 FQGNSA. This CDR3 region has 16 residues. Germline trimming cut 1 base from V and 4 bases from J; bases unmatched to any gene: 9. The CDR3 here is CASSLGGEGASYGYTF. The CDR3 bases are TGTGCCAGCAGCTTAGGAGGCGAGGGGGCGTCCTATGGCTACACCTTC.

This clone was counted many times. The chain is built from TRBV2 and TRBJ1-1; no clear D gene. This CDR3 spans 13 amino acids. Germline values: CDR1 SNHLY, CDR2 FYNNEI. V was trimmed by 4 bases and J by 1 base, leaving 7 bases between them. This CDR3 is CASSAHKNTEAFF. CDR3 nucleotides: TGTGCCAGCAGTGCCCACAAGAACACTGAAGCTTTCTTT.

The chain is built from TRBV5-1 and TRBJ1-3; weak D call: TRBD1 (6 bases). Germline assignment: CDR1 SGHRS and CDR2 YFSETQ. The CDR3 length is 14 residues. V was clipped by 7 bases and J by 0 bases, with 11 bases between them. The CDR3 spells CASRDTGSGNTIYF. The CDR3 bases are TGCGCCAGCCGGGACACCGGCTCTGGAAACACCATATATTTT.

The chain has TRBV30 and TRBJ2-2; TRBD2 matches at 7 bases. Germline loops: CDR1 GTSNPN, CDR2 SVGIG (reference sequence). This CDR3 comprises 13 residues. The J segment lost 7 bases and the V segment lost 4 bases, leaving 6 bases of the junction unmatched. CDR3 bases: TGTGCCTGGAAGGGAATAGCGGGCGGGGAGCTGTTTTTT. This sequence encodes CAWKGIAGGELFF. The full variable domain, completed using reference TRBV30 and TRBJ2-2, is SQTIHQWPATLVQPVGSPLSLECTVEGTSNPNLYWYRQAAGRGLQLLFYSVGIGQISSEVPQNLSASRPQDRQFILSSKKLLLSDSGFYLCAWKGIAGGELFFGEGSRLTVL.

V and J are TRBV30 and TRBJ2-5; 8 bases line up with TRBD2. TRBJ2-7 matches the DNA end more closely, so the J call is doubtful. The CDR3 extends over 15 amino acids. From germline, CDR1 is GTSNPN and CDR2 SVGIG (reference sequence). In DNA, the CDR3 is TGTGCCTGGAGTGTAGGGCTAGCGGGCTCCTACGAGCAGTACTTC. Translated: CAWSVGLAGSYEQYF.

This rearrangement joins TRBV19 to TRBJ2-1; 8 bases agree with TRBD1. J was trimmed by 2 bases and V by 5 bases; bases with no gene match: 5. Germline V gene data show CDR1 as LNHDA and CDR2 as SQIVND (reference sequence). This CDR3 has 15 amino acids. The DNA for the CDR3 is TGTGCCAGTAGTGCGACAGGGGAGACCTACAATGAGCAGTTCTTC. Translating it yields CASSATGETYNEQFF.

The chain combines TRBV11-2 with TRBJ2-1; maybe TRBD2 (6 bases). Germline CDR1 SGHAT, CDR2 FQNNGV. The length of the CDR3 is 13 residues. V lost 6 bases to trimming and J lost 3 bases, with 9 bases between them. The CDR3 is CASSFSGYNEQFF. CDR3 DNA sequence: TGTGCCAGCAGTTTTAGCGGCTACAATGAGCAGTTCTTC.

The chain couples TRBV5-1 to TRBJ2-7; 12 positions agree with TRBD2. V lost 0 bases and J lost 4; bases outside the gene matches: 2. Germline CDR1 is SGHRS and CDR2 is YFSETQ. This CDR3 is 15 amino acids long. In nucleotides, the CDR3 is TGCGCCAGCAGCTTGGGACTAGCGGGAGTTTACGAGCAGTACTTC. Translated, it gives CASSLGLAGVYEQYF.